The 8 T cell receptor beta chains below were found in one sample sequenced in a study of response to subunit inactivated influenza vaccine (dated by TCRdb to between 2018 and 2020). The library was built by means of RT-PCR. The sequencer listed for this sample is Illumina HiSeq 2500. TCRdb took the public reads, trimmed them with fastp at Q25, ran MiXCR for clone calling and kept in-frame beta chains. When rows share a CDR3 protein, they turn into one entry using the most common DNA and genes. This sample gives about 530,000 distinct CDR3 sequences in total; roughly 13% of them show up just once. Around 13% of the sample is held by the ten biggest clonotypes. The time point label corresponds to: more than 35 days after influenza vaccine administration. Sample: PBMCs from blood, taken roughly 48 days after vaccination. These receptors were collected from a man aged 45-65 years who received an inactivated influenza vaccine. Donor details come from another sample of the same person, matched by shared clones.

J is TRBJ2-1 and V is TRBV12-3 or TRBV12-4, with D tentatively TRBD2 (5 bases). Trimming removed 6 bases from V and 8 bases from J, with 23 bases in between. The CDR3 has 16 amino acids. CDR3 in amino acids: CASSQRYLIPRDEQFF. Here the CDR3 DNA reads TGTGCCAGCAGCCAACGCTACCTGATTCCGCGGGATGAGCAGTTCTTC.

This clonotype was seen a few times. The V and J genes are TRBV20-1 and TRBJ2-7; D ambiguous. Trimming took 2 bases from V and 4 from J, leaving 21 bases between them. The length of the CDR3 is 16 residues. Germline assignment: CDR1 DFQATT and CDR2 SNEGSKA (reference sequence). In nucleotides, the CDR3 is TGCAGTGCTAGACCTAGTCCTCTCGCTTTCCCTTACGAGCAGTACTTC. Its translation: CSARPSPLAFPYEQYF.

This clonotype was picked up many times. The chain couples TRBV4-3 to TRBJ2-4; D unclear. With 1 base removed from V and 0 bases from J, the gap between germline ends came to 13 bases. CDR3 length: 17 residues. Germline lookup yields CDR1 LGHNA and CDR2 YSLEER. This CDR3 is CASSQGREGLAKNIQYF. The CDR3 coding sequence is TGCGCCAGCAGCCAAGGGAGAGAAGGGCTAGCCAAAAACATTCAGTACTTC.

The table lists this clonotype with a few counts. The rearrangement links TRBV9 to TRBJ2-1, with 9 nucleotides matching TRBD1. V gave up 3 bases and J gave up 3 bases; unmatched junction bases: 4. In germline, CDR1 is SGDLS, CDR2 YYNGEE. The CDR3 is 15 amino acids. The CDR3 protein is CASSATGGGYNEQFF. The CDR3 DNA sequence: TGTGCCAGCAGCGCAACAGGGGGCGGCTACAATGAGCAGTTCTTC.

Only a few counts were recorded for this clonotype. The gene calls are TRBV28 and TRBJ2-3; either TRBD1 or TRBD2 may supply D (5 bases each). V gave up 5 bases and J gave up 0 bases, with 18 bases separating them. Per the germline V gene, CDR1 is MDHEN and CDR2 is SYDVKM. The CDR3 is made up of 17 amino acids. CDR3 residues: CASSPGREKGSTDTQYF. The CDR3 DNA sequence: TGTGCCAGCAGTCCGGGACGCGAAAAAGGGAGCACAGATACGCAGTATTTT.

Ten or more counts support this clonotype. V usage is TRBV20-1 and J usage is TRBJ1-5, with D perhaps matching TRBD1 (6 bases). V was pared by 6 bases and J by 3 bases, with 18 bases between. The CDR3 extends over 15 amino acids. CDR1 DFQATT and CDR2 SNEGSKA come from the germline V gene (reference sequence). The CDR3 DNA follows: TGCAGTGCCACCGGGACACGGAATATCAATCAGCCCCAGCATTTT. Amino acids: CSATGTRNINQPQHF.

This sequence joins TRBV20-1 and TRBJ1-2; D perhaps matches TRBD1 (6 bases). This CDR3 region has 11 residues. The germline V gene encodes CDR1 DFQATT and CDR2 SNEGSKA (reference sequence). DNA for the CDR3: TGCAGGACACAGGGTTACCCTGGCTACACCTTC. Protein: CRTQGYPGYTF.

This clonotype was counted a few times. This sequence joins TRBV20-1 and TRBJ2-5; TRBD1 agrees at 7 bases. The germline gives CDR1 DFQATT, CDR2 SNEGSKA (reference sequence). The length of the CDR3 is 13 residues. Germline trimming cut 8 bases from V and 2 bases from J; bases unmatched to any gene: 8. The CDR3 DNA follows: TGCAGTACACGAGGGGGCGCGCAAGAGACCCAGTACTTC. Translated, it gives CSTRGGAQETQYF.